This paragraph covers one T cell receptor (beta chain) sequence. This clone was recorded only once. The antigen this receptor binds is unknown. No base qualities exist here, and no much larger clone lies one base off it. The immunoSEQ Assay, a bias-controlled multiplex PCR, was used to amplify TCRbeta CDR3 regions from genomic DNA. The paper's data handling went like this. The number of nucleated cells in each sample was estimated from the amplification of reference gene primers within the assay. Sequence reads were collapsed and filtered to measure the absolute abundance of every unique TCRbeta CDR3 rearrangement. For each sample, productive Simpson clonality was calculated as the square root of Simpson's diversity index over productive rearrangements. TCRdb obtained this table from immuneACCESS and retained in-frame rearrangements with V and J assigned. These tables miss some clones; where compared with another copy, unresolved V genes account for less than half of the shortfall, and the remainder is unexplained. V and J calls and clone size are given by that table; D and trimming were obtained from the DNA. This sample holds 400,000 to 450,000 clones; 90% were observed only once. The top ten constitute 0.6% of the sample.

The sample is drawn from a study of blood T cell repertoires in COVID-19 (TCRdb year 2020). In terms of the full investigation: The collaborator samples originated in the United States, Italy and Spain and spanned the acute and convalescent phases of COVID-19. The material from the prospective study consisted of cDNA or gDNA derived from T cells, B-cell-depleted T cells, or PBMCs. Deeply sampled blood TCRbeta repertoires from subjects exposed to, actively infected with, or recovered from COVID-19 were included in the dataset. The repertoires were released in a freely available public database meant as a resource for research on the immune response to SARS-CoV-2. The samples were drawn from the first 160 participants of the ongoing ImmuneRACE study and from 1,254 subjects provided by 6 global collaborators. Sample metadata almost always included a de-identified subject ID, COVID-19 status, age in years and sex. Where available, HLA class I and class II types were taken from metadata supplied by the sample provider and were not determined by assay-based typing.

In the prospective study, participants were roughly 18 to 100 years old, resided in about 25 geographic areas of the United States, and were enrolled through a virtual design. Cohort assignment in the prospective study relied on participant-reported clinical history from a screening survey and a study questionnaire. Recovered participants in ImmuneRACE Cohort 3 were defined as having two consecutive negative NP/OP PCR tests, clearance from a healthcare professional, or resolution of symptoms. Each participant in the prospective study had whole blood, serum and a nasopharyngeal or oropharyngeal swab collected by mobile phlebotomists. Participants in the prospective study had the option to provide additional blood draws and questionnaires over an approximately 2-month period. Blood samples from the prospective study were shipped frozen or at room temperature prior to DNA extraction. Overall results and qualifications from the work: Clinical and demographic metadata were provided uncurated, with the amount varying by source and participant.

This clonotype was sampled from a man between 18 and 35 years old who had recovered from COVID-19. Source material: PBMCs or T cells enriched from blood (not recorded which).

DNA sequence: TGCGCCAGCAGATCCGGGACAGGGGCTTCTGGGGCCAACGTCCTGACTTTC. It specifies CASRSGTGASGANVLTF. The sequence is built from TRBV5-1 and TRBJ2-6; 10 nucleotides in the junction match TRBD1. V lost 5 bases and J lost 1 base, and the count of bases not matched to a germline gene is 6. There are 17 amino acids in the CDR3, from cysteine to phenylalanine inclusive. Of all the DNA, just the CDR3 is kept, 51 bases in frame from base 1. From a lookup of the germline V gene, CDR1 and CDR2 are SGHRS and YFSETQ.